This T cell receptor (beta chain) was found in a study of blood T cells in healthy people across ages. Study outcomes and limitations: Estimates of total diversity, which came from one million sequenced T cells, were considered to be underestimates.

Germline V CDR1 and CDR2: SGHRS, YFSETQ. CDR3 length: 16 residues. V was clipped by 0 bases and J by 1 base; unmatched bases: 4. Concerning this clonotype itself: The antigen remains unidentified.

The authors ran a second PCR of 7 to 11 cycles using a sample-barcoded 5' primer and a J-beta primer mix. MiXCR, applied by TCRdb to the 5' RACE reads, yields one record per CDR3 protein. The sample gives 900,000 to 950,000 distinct CDR3 sequences, 29% of which show up once; roughly 10% is in the top ten. With each sample, at least 5 micrograms of total RNA were extracted. These data are also associated with another study on T cells of mothers and their children.

V and J are TRBV5-1 and TRBJ2-3; TRBD2 agrees at 8 bases. Sample: blood. This TCR derives from a woman between 40 and 55 years old in good health. Here the CDR3 reads CASSLAFSGGTDTQYF. CDR3 bases: TGCGCCAGCAGCTTGGCCTTTAGCGGGGGCACAGATACGCAGTATTTT.